This TCR beta chain is from a study of post-analysis software for immune sequencing data. This clonotype was observed a few times. The antigen remains unidentified. Unique-molecular-identifier-tagged TCR beta cDNA libraries were used. TCRdb re-derived calls from the PCR reads in MiXCR, one entry per CDR3 protein. The table shows around 770,000 distinct CDR3 sequences, with 40% to 55% occurring only once. Findings and caveats of the study: Elevated frequency relative to controls characterized several TRBV segments in patients, TRBV5-6, TRBV5-1 and TRBV20-1 among them.

The V gene end was trimmed by 5 bases and the J gene end by 6 bases; junction bases not matched to a gene: 8. CDR3 size: 15 residues. Sequences were obtained from blood. The rearrangement joins TRBV12-3 or TRBV12-4 to TRBJ2-1; 9 positions match TRBD2. The TCR originated in a girl aged 5 to 17 with multiple sclerosis. DNA for the CDR3: TGTGCCAGCAGTCCCGTAGCGGGAGCGGTCAATGAGCAGTTCTTC. Its translation: CASSPVAGAVNEQFF.